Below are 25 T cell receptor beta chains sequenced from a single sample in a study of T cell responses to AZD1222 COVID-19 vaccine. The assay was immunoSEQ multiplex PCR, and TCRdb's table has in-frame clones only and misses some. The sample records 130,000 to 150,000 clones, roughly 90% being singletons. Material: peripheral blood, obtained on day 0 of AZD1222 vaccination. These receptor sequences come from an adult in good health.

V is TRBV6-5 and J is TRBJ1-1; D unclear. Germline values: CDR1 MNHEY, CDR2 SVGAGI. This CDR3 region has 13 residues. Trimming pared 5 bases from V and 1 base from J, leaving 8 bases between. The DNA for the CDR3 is TGTGCCAGCAGTCCCCGACAGAACACTGAAGCTTTCTTT. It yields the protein CASSPRQNTEAFF.

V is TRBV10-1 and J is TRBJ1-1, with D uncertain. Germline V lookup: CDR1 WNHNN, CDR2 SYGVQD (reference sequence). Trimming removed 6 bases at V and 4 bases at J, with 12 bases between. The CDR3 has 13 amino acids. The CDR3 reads CASSGKPGTEAFF. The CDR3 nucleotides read TGCGCCAGCAGCGGGAAGCCCGGCACTGAAGCTTTCTTT.

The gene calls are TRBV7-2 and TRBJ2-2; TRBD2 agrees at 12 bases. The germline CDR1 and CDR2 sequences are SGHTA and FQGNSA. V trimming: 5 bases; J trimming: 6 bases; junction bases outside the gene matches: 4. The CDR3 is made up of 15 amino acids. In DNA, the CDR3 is TGTGCCAGCAGCAGGACTAGCGGGGACGCCGGGGAGCTGTTTTTT. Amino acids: CASSRTSGDAGELFF. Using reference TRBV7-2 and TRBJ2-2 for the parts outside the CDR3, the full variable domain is GAGVSQSPSNKVTEKGKDVELRCDPISGHTALYWYRQSLGQGLEFLIYFQGNSAPDKSGLPSDRFSAERTGGSVSTLTIQRTQQEDSAVYLCASSRTSGDAGELFFGEGSRLTVL.

The CDR3 sequence: CASSFGAWQPQHF. CDR3 nucleotides: TGTGCCAGCAGCTTCGGGGCTTGGCAGCCCCAGCATTTT. The chain has TRBV7-8 and TRBJ1-5, with D possibly TRBD1 on 5 matching bases. Trimming shortened V by 3 bases and J by 7 bases, and 10 bases separated the two germline ends. The CDR3 is 13 residues long. Germline-derived CDR1 and CDR2 are SGHVS and FQNEAQ.

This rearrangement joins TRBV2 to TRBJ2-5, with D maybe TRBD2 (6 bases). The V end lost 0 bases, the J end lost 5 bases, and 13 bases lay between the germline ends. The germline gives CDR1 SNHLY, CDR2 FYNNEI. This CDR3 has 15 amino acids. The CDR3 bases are TGTGCCAGCAGTGAAGCGCCGCGGGGCGTGGAGACCCAGTACTTC. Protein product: CASSEAPRGVETQYF.

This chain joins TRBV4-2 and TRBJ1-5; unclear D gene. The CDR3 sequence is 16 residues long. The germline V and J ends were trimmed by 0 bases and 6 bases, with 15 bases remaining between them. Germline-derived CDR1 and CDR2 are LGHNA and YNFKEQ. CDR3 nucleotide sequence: TGTGCCAGCAGCCAAGAGCCCGGGGTGGCGGGTCAGCCCCAGCATTTT. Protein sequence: CASSQEPGVAGQPQHF.

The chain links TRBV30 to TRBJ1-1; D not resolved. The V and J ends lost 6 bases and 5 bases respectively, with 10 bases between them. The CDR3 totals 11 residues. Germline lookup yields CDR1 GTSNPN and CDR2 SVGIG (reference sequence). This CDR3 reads CACHGGTEAFF. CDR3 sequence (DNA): TGTGCCTGTCACGGAGGGACTGAAGCTTTCTTT. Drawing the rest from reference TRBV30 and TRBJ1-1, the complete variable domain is SQTIHQWPATLVQPVGSPLSLECTVEGTSNPNLYWYRQAAGRGLQLLFYSVGIGQISSEVPQNLSASRPQDRQFILSSKKLLLSDSGFYLCACHGGTEAFFGQGTRLTVV.

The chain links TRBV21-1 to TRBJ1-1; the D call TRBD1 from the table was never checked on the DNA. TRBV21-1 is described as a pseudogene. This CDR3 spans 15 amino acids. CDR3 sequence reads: CASSKEQGLNTEAFF. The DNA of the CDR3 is TGTGCCAGCAGCAAAGAGCAGGGATTGAACACTGAAGCTTTCTTT.

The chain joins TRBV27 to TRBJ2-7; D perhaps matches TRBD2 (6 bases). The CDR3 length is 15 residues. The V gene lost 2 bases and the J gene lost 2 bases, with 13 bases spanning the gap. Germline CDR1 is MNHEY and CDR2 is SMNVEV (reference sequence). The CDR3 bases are TGTGCCAGCAGTTTAAAGGGACTGCAAACCTACGAGCAGTACTTC. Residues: CASSLKGLQTYEQYF.

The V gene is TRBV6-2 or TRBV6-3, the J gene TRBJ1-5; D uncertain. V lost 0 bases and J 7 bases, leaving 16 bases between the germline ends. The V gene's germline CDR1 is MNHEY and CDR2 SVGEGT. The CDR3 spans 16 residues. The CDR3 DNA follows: TGTGCCAGCAGTTACTCGAGTGGGGTGCTCGGGCAGCCCCAGCATTTT. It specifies CASSYSSGVLGQPQHF.

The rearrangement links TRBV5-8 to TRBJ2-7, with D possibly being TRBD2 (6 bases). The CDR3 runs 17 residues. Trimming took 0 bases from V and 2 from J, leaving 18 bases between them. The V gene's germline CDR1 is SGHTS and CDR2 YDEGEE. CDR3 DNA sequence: TGTGCCAGCAGCTTGGCCTATTTGACTAGGGCCACCTACGAGCAGTACTTC. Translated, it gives CASSLAYLTRATYEQYF. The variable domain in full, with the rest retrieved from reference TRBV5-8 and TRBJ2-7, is EAGVTQSPTHLIKTRGQQATLRCSPISGHTSVYWYQQALGLGLQFLLWYDEGEERNRGNFPPRFSGRQFPNYSSELNVNALELEDSALYLCASSLAYLTRATYEQYFGPGTRLTVT.

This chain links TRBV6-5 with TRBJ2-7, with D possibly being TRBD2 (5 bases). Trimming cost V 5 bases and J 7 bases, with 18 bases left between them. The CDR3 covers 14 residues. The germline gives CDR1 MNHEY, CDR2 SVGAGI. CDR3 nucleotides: TGTGCCAGCAGTCCAGGACTTGGCCTACGGGAGCAGTACTTC. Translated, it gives CASSPGLGLREQYF.

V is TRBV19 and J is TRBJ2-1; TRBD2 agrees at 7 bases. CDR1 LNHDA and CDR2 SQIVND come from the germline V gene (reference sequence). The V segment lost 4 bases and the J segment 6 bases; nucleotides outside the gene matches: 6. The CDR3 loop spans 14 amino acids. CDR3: CASSKAGVINEQFF. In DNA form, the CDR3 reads TGTGCCAGTAGTAAGGCGGGAGTTATCAATGAGCAGTTCTTC.

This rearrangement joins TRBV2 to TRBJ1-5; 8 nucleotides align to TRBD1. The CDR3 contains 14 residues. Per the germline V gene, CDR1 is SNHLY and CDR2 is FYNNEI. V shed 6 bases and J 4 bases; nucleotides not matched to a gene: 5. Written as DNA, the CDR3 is TGTGCCAGCAGAAAGGACAGGGATAATCAGCCCCAGCATTTT. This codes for CASRKDRDNQPQHF. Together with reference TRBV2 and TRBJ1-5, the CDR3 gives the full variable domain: EPEVTQTPSHQVTQMGQEVILRCVPISNHLYFYWYRQILGQKVEFLVSFYNNEISEKSEIFDDQFSVERPDGSNFTLKIRSTKLEDSAMYFCASRKDRDNQPQHFGDGTRLSIL.

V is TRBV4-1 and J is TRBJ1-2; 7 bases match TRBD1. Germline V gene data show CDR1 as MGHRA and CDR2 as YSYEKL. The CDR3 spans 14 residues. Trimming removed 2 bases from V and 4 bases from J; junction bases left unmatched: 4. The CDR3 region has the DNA TGCGCCAGCAGCCAACGGGACAGCACCTATGGCTACACCTTC. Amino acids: CASSQRDSTYGYTF.

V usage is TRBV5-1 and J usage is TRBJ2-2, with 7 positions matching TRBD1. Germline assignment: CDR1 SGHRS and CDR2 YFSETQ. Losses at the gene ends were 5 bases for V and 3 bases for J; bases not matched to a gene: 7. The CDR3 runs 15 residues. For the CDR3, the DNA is TGCGCCAGCAGTCCGGGACAGTTGCACACCGGGGAGCTGTTTTTT. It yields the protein CASSPGQLHTGELFF.

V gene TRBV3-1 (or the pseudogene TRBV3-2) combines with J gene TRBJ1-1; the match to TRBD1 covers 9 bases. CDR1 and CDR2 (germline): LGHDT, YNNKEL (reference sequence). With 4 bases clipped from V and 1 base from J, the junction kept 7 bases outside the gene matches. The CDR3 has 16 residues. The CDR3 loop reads CASSPRQGVQNTEAFF. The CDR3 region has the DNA TGTGCCAGCAGCCCACGACAGGGGGTACAGAACACTGAAGCTTTCTTT.

DNA for the CDR3: TGTGCCAGCAGTTATCCTGGGCAGGGGGCTGGGGCCAACGTCCTGACTTTC. Its protein product is CASSYPGQGAGANVLTF. This chain connects TRBV6-2 or TRBV6-3 to TRBJ2-6, with TRBD1 matching over 7 bases. From germline, CDR1 is MNHEY and CDR2 SVGEGT. With 3 bases clipped from V and 2 bases from J, the junction kept 7 bases outside the gene matches. The CDR3 extends over 17 amino acids.

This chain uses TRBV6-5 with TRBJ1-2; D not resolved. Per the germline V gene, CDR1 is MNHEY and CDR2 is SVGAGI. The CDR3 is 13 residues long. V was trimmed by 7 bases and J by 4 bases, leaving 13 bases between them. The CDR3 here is CASNPTEIYGYTF. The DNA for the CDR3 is TGTGCCAGCAACCCTACAGAGATCTATGGCTACACCTTC.

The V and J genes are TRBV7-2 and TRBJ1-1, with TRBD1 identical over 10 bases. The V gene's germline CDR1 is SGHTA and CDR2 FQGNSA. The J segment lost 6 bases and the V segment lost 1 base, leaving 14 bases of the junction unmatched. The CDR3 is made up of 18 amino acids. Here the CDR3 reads CASSLGYGTGDLGAEAFF. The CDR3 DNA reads TGTGCCAGCAGCTTAGGGTACGGGACAGGGGACCTCGGTGCTGAAGCTTTCTTT.

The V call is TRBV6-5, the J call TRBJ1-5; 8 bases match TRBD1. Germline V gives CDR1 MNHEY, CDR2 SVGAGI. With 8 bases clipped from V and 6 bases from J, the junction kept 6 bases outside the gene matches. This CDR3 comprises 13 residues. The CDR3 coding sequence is TGTGCCAGCTACACAGGGGGTGGTCAGCCCCAGCATTTT. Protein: CASYTGGGQPQHF.

CDR3 nucleotides: TGTGCCAGCAGCTACAGGTCTATGAACACTGAAGCTTTCTTT. Residues: CASSYRSMNTEAFF. The chain joins TRBV11-3 to TRBJ1-1; D perhaps matches TRBD1 (5 bases). Germline lookup yields CDR1 SGHNT and CDR2 YENEEA. Trimming took off 4 bases at V and 0 bases at J, with 9 bases between the two ends. The CDR3 has 14 amino acids.

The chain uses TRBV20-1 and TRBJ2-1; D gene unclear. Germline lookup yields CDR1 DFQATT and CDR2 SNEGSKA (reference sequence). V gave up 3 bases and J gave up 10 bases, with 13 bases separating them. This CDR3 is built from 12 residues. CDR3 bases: TGCAGTGCTAGTCCGTGGCTAAAGGAGCAGTTCTTC. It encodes CSASPWLKEQFF.

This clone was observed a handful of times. In DNA form, the CDR3 reads TGTGCCAGCAGCGTAGCAGGGAACTATGGCTACACCTTC. This encodes CASSVAGNYGYTF. The V gene is TRBV9, the J gene TRBJ1-2; TRBD1 is a possible D gene (5 bases). The CDR3 contains 13 residues. Germline values: CDR1 SGDLS, CDR2 YYNGEE. With 0 bases removed from V and 2 bases from J, the gap between germline ends came to 5 bases.

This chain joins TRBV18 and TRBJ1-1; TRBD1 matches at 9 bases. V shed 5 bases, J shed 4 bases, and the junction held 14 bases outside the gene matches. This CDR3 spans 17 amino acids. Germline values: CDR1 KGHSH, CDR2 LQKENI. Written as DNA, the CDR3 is TGTGCCAGCTCATCAGAGACAGGGGGGATTCGAATCACTGAAGCTTTCTTT. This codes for CASSSETGGIRITEAFF.